This passage covers 9 T cell receptor beta chains from one sample sequenced in a study of blood T cell repertoires in COVID-19. TCRdb's copy holds only in-frame clones and misses some; the assay was immunoSEQ multiplex PCR. The top ten hold roughly 10% of the sample, which has about 240,000 clones, about four fifths seen once. The sequenced sample consisted of peripheral blood. The receptors originated from a woman aged 80 or over with acute or convalescent COVID-19.

The chain joins TRBV24-1 to TRBJ2-2; 8 bases map to TRBD2. The CDR3 runs to 16 residues. V lost 0 bases and J lost 6; bases outside the gene matches: 5. Germline CDR1 is KGHDR and CDR2 is SFDVKD. The CDR3 DNA is TGTGCCACCAGTGATTTGGACGGGGGGGCGGCCGGGGAGCTGTTTTTT. It translates to CATSDLDGGAAGELFF.

The chain is built from TRBV21-1 and TRBJ2-1; the D call in the table, TRBD1, was not verified against the DNA. TRBV21-1 is a pseudogene segment. The CDR3 runs 15 residues. CDR3 sequence: CASSKPGQGGNEQFF. The CDR3 bases are TGTGCCAGCAGCAAACCGGGACAGGGAGGCAATGAGCAGTTCTTC.

This chain joins TRBV6-5 and TRBJ1-6; D not resolved. V gave up 2 bases and J gave up 6 bases, with 14 bases separating them. The CDR3 runs 16 residues. Germline CDR1 is MNHEY and CDR2 is SVGAGI. The CDR3 is CASSYLTSPANSPLHF. The DNA for the CDR3 is TGTGCCAGCAGTTACCTGACAAGCCCCGCTAATTCACCCCTCCACTTT.

The J gene is TRBJ1-1, the V gene TRBV28; D may be TRBD1 (6 bases). From germline, CDR1 is MDHEN and CDR2 SYDVKM. The CDR3 is 16 amino acids. Trimming took 4 bases from V and 5 from J, leaving 20 bases between them. CDR3 DNA: TGTGCCAGCAGTTCACAGGCCCTGGGGCAGGGGACTGAAGCTTTCTTT. Protein product: CASSSQALGQGTEAFF.

This chain links TRBV5-5 with TRBJ2-1; tentatively, D is TRBD2 (6 bases). CDR3 length equals 14 residues. Germline V gene lookup returns CDR1 SGHKS and CDR2 YYEKEE (reference sequence). V was trimmed by 4 bases and J by 4 bases, leaving 12 bases between them. CDR3 in amino acids: CASSINREYNEQFF. CDR3 sequence (DNA): TGTGCCAGCAGCATAAACCGGGAGTACAATGAGCAGTTCTTC. Together with reference TRBV5-5 and TRBJ2-1, the CDR3 gives the full variable domain: DAGVTQSPTHLIKTRGQQVTLRCSPISGHKSVSWYQQVLGQGPQFIFQYYEKEERGRGNFPDRFSARQFPNYSSELNVNALLLGDSALYLCASSINREYNEQFFGPGTRLTVL.

The rearrangement uses TRBV4-1 and TRBJ1-5, with D perhaps matching TRBD1 (5 bases). The CDR3 runs to 15 residues. V was clipped by 4 bases and J by 6 bases, with 16 bases between them. Germline V gene data show CDR1 as MGHRA and CDR2 as YSYEKL. The chain's CDR3 is CASSRAQGGVQPQHF. CDR3 bases: TGCGCCAGCAGCCGGGCCCAGGGTGGAGTTCAGCCCCAGCATTTT.

The chain employs TRBV19 and TRBJ2-5; D is unresolved. CDR1 LNHDA and CDR2 SQIVND come from the germline V gene (reference sequence). The CDR3 has 13 residues. Trimming removed 3 bases at V and 1 base at J, with 6 bases between. The CDR3, as DNA: TGTGCCAGTAGTATCCTACCCCAAGAGACCCAGTACTTC. Protein: CASSILPQETQYF.

The chain has TRBV6-5 and TRBJ1-6; D possibly corresponds to TRBD1 (6 bases). CDR3 length: 14 amino acids. V was trimmed by 6 bases and J by 5 bases, leaving 11 bases between them. Looked up from germline, CDR1 is MNHEY and CDR2 is SVGAGI. As DNA, the CDR3 is TGTGCCAGCAGGCGCCCAGGGGATAATTCACCCCTCCACTTT. This encodes CASRRPGDNSPLHF.

Remarks on this clone: In the same sample, other DNA sequences code for this CDR3. This chain joins TRBV7-9 and TRBJ2-7, with a possible D match to TRBD1 (5 bases). Germline CDR1 reads SEHNR; CDR2 reads FQNEAQ (reference sequence). The CDR3 has 12 residues. With 5 bases removed from V and 3 bases from J, the gap between germline ends came to 8 bases. CDR3 sequence reads: CASSPRGYEQYF. CDR3 in DNA: TGTGCCAGCAGCCCAAGGGGCTACGAGCAGTACTTC.